This T cell receptor (beta chain) comes out of a study of T cells in Graves' hyperthyroidism and ophthalmopathy. Amplification of TCR beta CDR3 regions used RNA as the template. HTBI primers drove first-round RT-PCR of the TCR CDR3. In TCRdb, the multiplex PCR reads were re-called with MiXCR into one record per CDR3 protein. The table shows 550,000 to 700,000 distinct CDR3 sequences, with 40% to 55% occurring only once. With 5 bases removed from V and 7 bases from J, the gap between germline ends came to 14 bases. This CDR3 spans 13 amino acids. Germline V gene sequence: CDR1 SGHVS, CDR2 FQNEAQ. Reasons for excluding patients were uncontrolled infection, other autoimmune disease, pregnancy or lactation.

This receptor was identified in an adult woman with Graves' disease, either hyperthyroidism or ophthalmopathy (not recorded which). The sequencing sample was made of peripheral blood or thyroid tissue (not recorded which). The chain has TRBV7-8 and TRBJ2-5; tentative D call: TRBD1 (5 bases). CDR3: CASSPIGQGTQYF. The CDR3 DNA follows: TGTGCCAGCAGCCCCATCGGCCAGGGGACCCAGTACTTC.